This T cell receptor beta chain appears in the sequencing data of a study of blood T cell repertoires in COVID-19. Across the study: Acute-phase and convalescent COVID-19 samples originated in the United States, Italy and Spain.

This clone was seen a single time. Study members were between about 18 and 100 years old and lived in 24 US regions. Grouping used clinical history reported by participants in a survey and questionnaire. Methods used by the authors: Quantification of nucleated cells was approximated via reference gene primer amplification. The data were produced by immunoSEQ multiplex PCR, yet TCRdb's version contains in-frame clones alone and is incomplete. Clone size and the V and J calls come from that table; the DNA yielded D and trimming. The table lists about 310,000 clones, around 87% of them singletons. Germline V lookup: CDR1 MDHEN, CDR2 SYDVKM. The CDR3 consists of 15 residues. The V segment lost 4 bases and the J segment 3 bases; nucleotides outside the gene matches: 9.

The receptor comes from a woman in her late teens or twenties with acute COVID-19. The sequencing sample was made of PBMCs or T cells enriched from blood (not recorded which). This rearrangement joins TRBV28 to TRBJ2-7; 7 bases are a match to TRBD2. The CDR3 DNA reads TGTGCCAGCAGTTCTCCACCAGCGGGAAGCTACGAGCAGTACTTC. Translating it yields CASSSPPAGSYEQYF.